This TCR beta chain is drawn from a study of neurological immune-mediated disorders (dated by TCRdb to about 2019). About the study as a whole: The study compared peripheral blood TCR-beta repertoires of HTLV-I-associated myelopathy (HAM/TSP) patients, multiple sclerosis patients and healthy controls using UMI-based sequencing. Alongside PBMC samples, the set of some 100 TCR-beta libraries contained longitudinal samples, technical triplicates, and paired CD4+ and CD8+ T-cell subsets that had been sorted. To precisely calculate how much the frequency of each individual clone varied, libraries were sequenced in technical triplicate. The cohort was made up of approximately 65 subjects, consisting of 15 or so HAM/TSP patients, roughly 35 multiple sclerosis patients and 20 healthy controls.

On the study overall, not on this receptor specifically: Expanded clones from different subjects shared no identical CDR3 amino acid sequences, which suggests that TCR-beta repertoires were private in all groups. TCR clonal expansion was highest in HAM/TSP patients and lowest in MS patients, with MS patients falling below even healthy controls.

Interpreted using the paper, the time point label stands for: technical triplicate 1. For unsorted PBMC libraries, 2 million PBMCs were used after storage in RNAlater at -80 degrees C until RNA extraction. PBMCs were separated from peripheral blood using Ficoll-Hypaque density gradient centrifugation and then cryopreserved in liquid nitrogen. This clonotype was detected many times. There is no known antigen for this receptor. No per-base quality is available; no much larger clone lies one base away. cDNA was synthesized by template-switch 5'RACE using a primer with a 10-nucleotide random unique molecular identifier that tagged each TCR transcript. Over 200 million TCR-beta sequences, covering 15-18 subjects, were produced in each sequencing run. The RNeasy kit was used to extract total RNA. The KAPA Real-time Library Amplification kit was used to amplify TCR-beta VDJ regions with primers targeting the TCR constant region and the 5'RACE anchor. Sample indexes and Illumina adaptors were added in a first PCR, and a second PCR then increased library yield. The roughly 650 bp TCR product was size-selected on a 2% E-gel SizeSelection system after Ampure bead purification. Before pooling, library quality was assessed on a Bioanalyzer, concentration was determined with Qubit, and library quantification was performed with the Kapa Library Quantification kit. Paired-end 2 x 150 bp sequencing of the libraries was performed on an Illumina HiSeq 2500. To increase sequence diversity, roughly 24-32% phiX was spiked into each library pool. The paper's data handling went like this. The UMI-based MiGEC pipeline processed quality-filtered reads and removed over 90% of raw TCR sequences during error correction. VDJ genes were aligned to IMGT germline references, and clonotypes were defined by unique CDR3 amino acid sequence plus V-J genes. Clonal expansion, Shannon diversity and CDR3 relatedness (CalcPairwiseDistances, ClusterSamples) were evaluated with VDJtools, and phylogenetic trees were built with CLCbio workbench. Using coefficient-of-variation modelling across technical triplicates, the study counted a clone as expanded if it had at least 8 unique UMIs. Clones were called with MiXCR by TCRdb after fastp trimmed the public reads at Q25, and only in-frame beta chains were retained. Records with the same CDR3 protein are collapsed into one entry carrying the most frequent genes and DNA. The V and J calls and clone size are TCRdb's, not the authors'. The sample contains tens of thousands of distinct CDR3 sequences, over 8.5% of them found a single time. The top ten hold about 4% of the sample.

The CDR1 and CDR2 encoded by the germline V gene (reference sequence) are DFQATT and SNEGSKA. V is cut by 3 bases and J by 2 bases, and the space between the germline ends is 7 bases. Inclusive of the bounding cysteine and phenylalanine, the CDR3 is 12 residues long. Only the CDR3 portion is preserved as DNA: 36 bases, with reading frame beginning at the first base. The receptor chain draws on TRBV20-1 and TRBJ2-5, with no reliable assignment of the D segment. Sequenced input: PBMCs. This clonotype was obtained from a man in his 60s with HTLV-1-associated myelopathy (HAM/TSP). The sequenced DNA is TGCAGTGCTAGTTGGCAGCAAGAGACCCAGTACTTC. Its coded protein is CSASWQQETQYF.